This T cell receptor (beta chain) was recovered during a study of cytomegalovirus exposure and HLA in healthy donors. In the study overall: Samples from HLA-typed donors yielded 65 million to 85 million unique TCRs in an early data release.

Primers: 60 Vbeta forward and 13 Jbeta reverse. TCRdb's table, derived via immunoSEQ multiplex PCR, lists solely in-frame clones and lacks some. This listing includes about 150,000 clones. Findings and limits, study-wide: Altogether, 164 TCR beta chains were recorded as cytomegalovirus-associated. Specific recognition of CMV antigens was confirmed in vitro for a few chains (all CMV-associated).

Turning to this clone: The antigen remains undetermined.

The germline V gene has CDR1 KGHSH and CDR2 LQKENI. V was pared by 0 bases and J by 6 bases, with 15 bases between. This CDR3 contains 16 residues. The clonotype originates from a woman in her fifties or sixties in good health and CMV-seronegative. The V call is TRBV18, the J call TRBJ2-1, with D possibly TRBD2 on 7 matching bases. Sequencing input: PBMCs. This CDR3 reads CASSPPGGGRGNEQFF. In DNA, the CDR3 is TGTGCCAGCTCACCACCGGGGGGCGGGAGAGGCAATGAGCAGTTCTTC.